These 2 T cell receptor beta chains were all obtained from the same sample, sequenced in a study of post-analysis software for immune sequencing data. Libraries were made from TCR beta cDNA, and they carried unique molecular identifiers. TCRdb re-called the PCR reads through MiXCR, storing one row per CDR3 protein. This table has over 150,000 distinct CDR3 sequences, roughly 34% appearing once. The sequencing here drew on blood, taken after autologous hematopoietic stem cell transplantation. Source of these receptors: a girl between 5 and 17 years old with multiple sclerosis.

In its sample, this clonotype ranks as medium-sized. The chain uses TRBV27 and TRBJ1-1; TRBD1 aligns across 7 bases. CDR1 is MNHEY and CDR2 is SMNVEV in the germline V gene (reference sequence). V lost 0 bases and J lost 6; bases outside the gene matches: 1. This CDR3 contains 13 residues. The CDR3 protein is CASSLSQGSEAFF. The CDR3 bases are TGTGCCAGCAGTTTATCACAGGGGTCTGAAGCTTTCTTT.

This clonotype was counted only a few times. This chain connects TRBV20-1 to TRBJ2-1; the match to TRBD2 covers 8 bases. Germline values: CDR1 DFQATT, CDR2 SNEGSKA (reference sequence). The CDR3 extends over 13 amino acids. V was clipped by 2 bases and J by 8 bases; unmatched bases: 5. In DNA, the CDR3 is TGCAGTGCTAGAACGGGAGGGCGGGATGAGCAGTTCTTC. Amino acid sequence: CSARTGGRDEQFF.